A selection of T cell receptor beta chains follows, all from one sample in a study of molecular identifiers for immune sequencing clone quantification. MiXCR, run by TCRdb on the PCR reads, gives a single entry per CDR3 protein. Here the sample spans 75,000 to 95,000 distinct CDR3 sequences, roughly 25% being singletons. The specimen was naive CD8+ T cells from blood, with Jurkat cell RNA spiked in. The receptors stem from a human donor in good health. Some libraries in this study had Jurkat cell RNA spiked in. CDR3s include the opening cysteine and the closing phenylalanine or tryptophan. Fields, in order: J gene, D gene, clone size, V gene, CDR3 DNA, CDR3 protein. A D gene is named only where the DNA matches it firmly. Where a row states a size, it is once, few, many or the class of an expanded clone; other rows omit it.

TRBJ1-3,.,many,TRBV3-1,TGTGCCAGCAGCCCCTGGGGGGGGACCTACTCTGGAAACACCATATATTTT,CASSPWGGTYSGNTIYF
TRBJ2-1,TRBD2,few,TRBV27,TGTGCCAGCAGTCCCTCGGCCCGGACTAGCGCACACCCCGGAGACGATGAGCAGTTCTTC,CASSPSARTSAHPGDDEQFF
TRBJ1-1,.,.,TRBV9,TGTGCCAGCAACGTAGGAGGGGGCACTGAAGCTTTCTTT,CASNVGGGTEAFF
TRBJ2-1,TRBD2,.,TRBV27,TGTGCCAGTGCGACTAGCGGGCCGTACAATGAGCAGTTCTTC,CASATSGPYNEQFF
TRBJ2-5,.,.,TRBV4-1,TGCGCCAGCAGCCAAGATTCTTCACGGATCCAAGAGACCCAGTACTTC,CASSQDSSRIQETQYF
TRBJ2-7,.,.,TRBV6-2/TRBV6-3,TGTGCCAGCAGTTGGAAGGGGCTACGATCCTCCGAGCAGTACTTC,CASSWKGLRSSEQYF
TRBJ2-3,.,.,TRBV12-3/TRBV12-4,TGTGCCAGCAGTTTATTGGGCAGGAGCACAGATACGCAGTATTTT,CASSLLGRSTDTQYF
TRBJ1-1,.,.,TRBV6-2/TRBV6-3,TGTGCCAGCAGTTACATCAACACTGAAGCTTTCTTT,CASSYINTEAFF
TRBJ1-3,.,.,TRBV27,TGTGCCAGCAGTTTAAGGGGGTCTGGAAACACCATATATTTT,CASSLRGSGNTIYF
TRBJ2-2,TRBD1,many,TRBV24-1,TGTGCCACCCAACAGGGGACCGGGGAGCTGTTTTTT,CATQQGTGELFF
TRBJ1-4,TRBD1,.,TRBV24-1,TGTGCCACCAGTGAGACAGGGTCGGCGACTAATGAAAAACTGTTTTTT,CATSETGSATNEKLFF
TRBJ2-1,.,few,TRBV20-1,TGCAGTGCTTTCGATGTCGGAGCTAAGCGGGTAAACAATGAGCAGTTCTTC,CSAFDVGAKRVNNEQFF
TRBJ2-2,.,many,TRBV24-1,TGTGCCACCAGTGGGACACAAACCGGGGAGCTGTTTTTT,CATSGTQTGELFF
TRBJ2-1,.,few,TRBV6-6,TGTGCCAGCAGTGCGACGTCCTCTGGCGCCTACAATGAGCAGTTCTTC,CASSATSSGAYNEQFF
TRBJ1-6,TRBD1,.,TRBV12-5,TGTGCTAGTGCCGAAATGAGGACAGGGACGGACTCACCCCTCCACTTT,CASAEMRTGTDSPLHF
TRBJ1-1,.,many,TRBV12-5,TGTGCTAGTGGTGGAGGGGACCTTCCGGAACCTGAAGCTTTCTTT,CASGGGDLPEPEAFF
TRBJ1-1,.,once,TRBV19,TGTGCCAGTAATCACGGAAGCCCGAACACTGAAGCTTTCTTT,CASNHGSPNTEAFF
TRBJ2-7,TRBD2,.,TRBV4-3,TGCGCCAGCAGCAGGACTAGCGACTACGAGCAGTACTTC,CASSRTSDYEQYF
TRBJ1-2,.,many,TRBV4-3,TGCGCCAGCAGCCAAGATAGAGGACAGTACTATGGCTACACCTTC,CASSQDRGQYYGYTF
TRBJ1-1,.,many,TRBV10-3,TGTGCCATCAACACGCATGGGACTGAAGCTTTCTTT,CAINTHGTEAFF
TRBJ2-5,.,.,TRBV20-1,TGCAGTGCTCGGAGGAGGCCGGTCCAAGCGCCCCAGTACTTC,CSARRRPVQAPQYF
TRBJ2-3,.,.,TRBV6-5,TGTGCCAGCAGGGAACTCAGGGGAGATCAGCCCCAGTATTTT,CASRELRGDQPQYF
TRBJ2-3,TRBD2,many,TRBV7-8,TGTGCCAGCAGCACCGGACTAGCGGGGGACACAGATACGCAGTATTTT,CASSTGLAGDTDTQYF
TRBJ2-3,TRBD2,.,TRBV2,TGTGCCAGCAGTGACGAAGCGGGAGGAGGCACAGATACGCAGTATTTT,CASSDEAGGGTDTQYF
TRBJ2-3,TRBD2,many,TRBV13,TGTGCCAGCAGCTCATCAGTCGCGGCGGGGGCAGATACGCAGTATTTT,CASSSSVAAGADTQYF
TRBJ2-1,.,few,TRBV12-3/TRBV12-4,TGTGCCAGCAGTCCTTATAAGGGCTACTACAATGAGCAGTTCTTC,CASSPYKGYYNEQFF
TRBJ2-7,.,.,TRBV6-5,TGTGCCAGCAGTTACGGAAAATTCTACGAGCAGTACTTC,CASSYGKFYEQYF
TRBJ2-7,TRBD2,many,TRBV18,TGCGCCAGCAGCCCCCCGGGAGGCTACGAGCAGTACTTC,CASSPPGGYEQYF
TRBJ2-1,.,.,TRBV19,TGTGCCAGTAGTATAGGTCGGGGCCCTAGCTCCTACAATGAGCAGTTCTTC,CASSIGRGPSSYNEQFF
TRBJ1-5,.,many,TRBV6-2/TRBV6-3,TGTGCCAGCAGTACACCGACAGAACCGTATCAGCCCCAGCATTTT,CASSTPTEPYQPQHF
TRBJ2-2,.,many,TRBV4-3,TGCGCCAGCAGCCAAGATCCTGAACAGGGAATAAACACCGGGGAGCTGTTTTTT,CASSQDPEQGINTGELFF
TRBJ2-5,.,many,TRBV10-3,TGTGCCATCGGAGGAGAGACCCAGTACTTC,CAIGGETQYF
TRBJ2-7,.,many,TRBV7-6,TGTGCCAGCAGCGACGGACAGTACGAGCAGTACTTC,CASSDGQYEQYF
TRBJ2-4,.,.,TRBV10-3,TGTGCCATCAGTGAGTCGCTCTCCTCTAACATTCAGTACTTC,CAISESLSSNIQYF
TRBJ1-5,.,many,TRBV7-9,TGTGCCAGCAGCTTAGCGGGTAAAGGGGGATATAGCAATCAGCCCCAGCATTTT,CASSLAGKGGYSNQPQHF
TRBJ2-5,.,many,TRBV5-5,TGTGCCAGCAGCTTGGTTCGCGAGGAGACCCAGTACTTC,CASSLVREETQYF
TRBJ1-6,.,many,TRBV28,TGTGCCACCGCCGGGGGGCTGGATAATTCACCCCTCCACTTT,CATAGGLDNSPLHF
TRBJ2-1,.,many,TRBV3-1,TGTGCCAGCAGCCAACCGGGCTTCGATGAGCAGTTCTTC,CASSQPGFDEQFF
TRBJ2-3,TRBD2,many,TRBV5-1,TGCGCCAGCAGCTTGACACTAGCGGGAGATTATAGTCGCACAGATACGCAGTATTTT,CASSLTLAGDYSRTDTQYF
TRBJ2-1,.,.,TRBV4-3,TGCGCCAGCAGCCAAGAGGACTACAGTCACTACAATGAGCAGTTCTTC,CASSQEDYSHYNEQFF
TRBJ2-3,TRBD2,.,TRBV27,TGTGCCAGTTACCCCGGGACTAGCTTTACTCCAGATACGCAGTATTTT,CASYPGTSFTPDTQYF
TRBJ2-7,TRBD2,many,TRBV20-1,TGCAGTGCTAGAACCGCCGGGACTAGCGGGAGTTCGCCTCCCTACGAGCAGTACTTC,CSARTAGTSGSSPPYEQYF
TRBJ2-7,.,many,TRBV2,TGTGCCAGCAGTGGGACACCCCCAGGGGTTTCCTACGAGCAGTACTTC,CASSGTPPGVSYEQYF
TRBJ2-5,TRBD2,many,TRBV28,TGTGCCAGCAGTTTAAGGTCCGGGACTAGATTGGAGACCCAGTACTTC,CASSLRSGTRLETQYF
TRBJ1-5,.,.,TRBV9,TGTGCCAGCAGCGTAGGAGGTGAGAATCAGCTCCAGCATTTT,CASSVGGENQLQHF
TRBJ2-7,TRBD2,few,TRBV18,TGTGCCAGCTCCCAGTCGGGGGGGTCGGCCTACGAGCAGTACTTC,CASSQSGGSAYEQYF